This T cell receptor (beta chain) was identified in a study of blood T cell repertoires in COVID-19. About the study: Samples of COVID-19 (acute and convalescent) were obtained from the United States, Italy and Spain. The analysed material was cDNA or gDNA that came from T cells, B-cell-depleted T cells, or PBMCs.

The authors' processing: Amplification with reference gene primers provided the estimates of nucleated cell counts. The table came from immunoSEQ multiplex PCR; TCRdb's copy has only in-frame clones and leaves some out. The V and J calls and clone size were taken over from that table, and D and trimming were inferred from the DNA. The sample records approximately 300,000 clones, roughly 87% being singletons. Only one count was recorded for this clone. The V end lost 4 bases, the J end lost 7 bases, and 10 bases lay between the germline ends. The CDR3 sequence is 13 residues long. The germline V gene encodes CDR1 SGHDN and CDR2 FVKESK.

This sequence originates from a man in his forties or fifties with active or convalescent COVID-19. The chain uses TRBV14 and TRBJ2-2; no firm D call. The sequenced sample consisted of peripheral blood. The CDR3 region is CASSPQYGGELFF. CDR3 sequence (DNA): TGTGCCAGCAGCCCGCAGTATGGCGGGGAGCTGTTTTTT.